Shown below are 27 T cell receptor beta chains from a single sample sequenced in a study of shared clonotypes between healthy human individuals (dated by TCRdb to 2018 to 2021). Library preparation employed the immunoSEQ multiplex PCR assay. TCRdb's version of the immuneACCESS table is confined to in-frame rearrangements and falls short of the full clone set. An unresolved V gene accounts for under half of the shortfall where checked; the remainder is of unknown origin. Counted in this sample were over 750,000 clones; roughly 96% of them appeared once. The ten most abundant clones make up around 0.21% of the sample. CD8 naive samples consisted of CD45RO-negative cells that were positively selected for CCR7, yielding a CD45RA+CCR7+ population without TemRA cells. Material for sequencing was naive CD8+ T cells sorted from blood. Per the publication, the cell subset or site label means: CD45RA+CCR7+. The receptors shown here come from a man in his thirties or forties in good health.

The chain employs TRBV4-1 and TRBJ2-4, with D maybe TRBD2 (5 bases). This CDR3 has 13 residues. Germline assignment: CDR1 MGHRA and CDR2 YSYEKL. The germline V and J ends were trimmed by 0 bases and 13 bases, with 13 bases remaining between them. As DNA, the CDR3 is TGCGCCAGCAGCCAAGAGGATAGCCCGGGGCAGTACTTC. It is translated as CASSQEDSPGQYF.

V is TRBV6-5 and J is TRBJ2-6; D unclear. The CDR3 extends over 15 amino acids. Trimming cost V 2 bases and J 0 bases, with 5 bases left between them. Germline values: CDR1 MNHEY, CDR2 SVGAGI. The CDR3 region has the DNA TGTGCCAGCAGTTACGAAGGCTCTGGGGCCAACGTCCTGACTTTC. Translating it yields CASSYEGSGANVLTF.

The genes are TRBV25-1 and TRBJ2-1, with no clear D. V was trimmed by 5 bases and J by 6 bases, leaving 8 bases between them. This CDR3 has 12 amino acids. Germline V gene lookup returns CDR1 MGHDK and CDR2 SYGVNS. The CDR3 nucleotides read TGTGCCAGCAGTCGAGCCCTCAATGAGCAGTTCTTC. Protein: CASSRALNEQFF.

This clone was observed a single time. This chain connects TRBV6-5 to TRBJ2-2, with D hard to call. V was cut by 3 bases and J by 6 bases, with 8 bases left in between. Germline values: CDR1 MNHEY, CDR2 SVGAGI. This CDR3 has 13 residues. The CDR3 reads CASSYIGPGELFF. The DNA for the CDR3 is TGTGCCAGCAGTTATATTGGCCCCGGGGAGCTGTTTTTT.

The chain employs TRBV27 and TRBJ2-1; 8 nucleotides match TRBD1. Germline V CDR1 and CDR2: MNHEY, SMNVEV (reference sequence). The CDR3 runs 17 residues. The trim removed 5 bases at V and 4 bases at J, leaving 13 bases unmatched. The CDR3 coding sequence is TGTGCCAGCAGTCCCGGGAAAGACAGGGGAATATACAATGAGCAGTTCTTC. Translating it yields CASSPGKDRGIYNEQFF.

The rearrangement uses TRBV14 and TRBJ2-7, with D uncertain. The CDR3 runs 11 residues. Germline V gene sequence: CDR1 SGHDN, CDR2 FVKESK. With 3 bases removed from V and 5 bases from J, the gap between germline ends came to 5 bases. CDR3 sequence reads: CASSHGNEQYF. CDR3 sequence (DNA): TGTGCCAGCAGCCACGGTAACGAGCAGTACTTC.

The rearrangement joins TRBV9 to TRBJ2-7; 11 bases align to TRBD1. The CDR3 covers 16 residues. The V gene's germline CDR1 is SGDLS and CDR2 YYNGEE. V was clipped by 0 bases and J by 5 bases; unmatched bases: 7. For the CDR3, the DNA is TGTGCCAGCAGCGTAGAAGGGACAGGGGGGCGAAACGAGCAGTACTTC. It codes for CASSVEGTGGRNEQYF.

The chain recombines TRBV11-3 with TRBJ2-1, with 7 bases matching TRBD1. With 1 base clipped from V and 2 bases from J, the junction kept 8 bases outside the gene matches. CDR1 SGHNT and CDR2 YENEEA come from the germline V gene. This CDR3 spans 17 amino acids. The CDR3 nucleotides are TGTGCCAGCAGCTTAGGGGCCGGGACAGCGACCTACAATGAGCAGTTCTTC. Its protein is CASSLGAGTATYNEQFF.

The V gene is TRBV4-1, the J gene TRBJ2-1; TRBD2 matches at 9 bases. This CDR3 is 17 amino acids long. Trimming at V came to 0 bases and at J to 3 bases, leaving 6 bases not matched to a gene. Per the germline V gene, CDR1 is MGHRA and CDR2 is YSYEKL. The CDR3 coding sequence is TGCGCCAGCAGCCAAGATAGGGGACTAGCAGACTACAATGAGCAGTTCTTC. Protein sequence: CASSQDRGLADYNEQFF.

This clone appeared a single time. This rearrangement joins TRBV29-1 to TRBJ1-5; D remains ambiguous. Trimming removed 0 bases from V and 11 bases from J, with 23 bases in between. CDR1 SQVTM and CDR2 ANQGSEA come from the germline V gene. The CDR3 runs 16 residues. The CDR3 region is CSVEDLDVEGGRSQHF. CDR3 sequence (DNA): TGCAGCGTTGAAGATCTTGACGTGGAGGGCGGTCGATCCCAGCATTTT.

The gene calls are TRBV27 and TRBJ1-2; D not resolved. V lost 0 bases and J 2 bases, leaving 4 bases between the germline ends. From germline, CDR1 is MNHEY and CDR2 SMNVEV (reference sequence). CDR3 length: 13 amino acids. This CDR3 is CASSLSYNYGYTF. Written as DNA, the CDR3 is TGTGCCAGCAGTTTATCGTACAACTATGGCTACACCTTC.

J is TRBJ2-1 and V is TRBV27; D is possibly TRBD2 (6 bases). V lost 2 bases and J 7 bases, leaving 15 bases between the germline ends. CDR3 length equals 15 residues. The germline gives CDR1 MNHEY, CDR2 SMNVEV (reference sequence). CDR3 nucleotide sequence: TGTGCCAGCAGTTTACAGTGGACTAAGGAAAATGAGCAGTTCTTC. Its protein product is CASSLQWTKENEQFF.

CDR3 bases: TGCGCCACACGGTCACCCGACGGGGGGCAGCCCCAGCATTTT. Translation: CATRSPDGGQPQHF. The chain joins TRBV10-2 to TRBJ1-5; a weak D match, TRBD1 (5 bases). This CDR3 is 14 amino acids long. Germline V gene sequence: CDR1 WSHSY, CDR2 SAAADI. V dropped 10 bases and J dropped 7 bases, with 20 bases sitting between them.

This clone appeared a single time. The chain links TRBV7-6 to TRBJ2-5; 8 nucleotides agree with TRBD2. The CDR3 has 15 residues. V gave up 4 bases and J gave up 4 bases; unmatched junction bases: 8. Germline V gene sequence: CDR1 SGHVS, CDR2 FNYEAQ. The CDR3 here is CASSSPDGLAETQYF. The CDR3 region has the DNA TGTGCCAGCAGCTCGCCGGATGGACTAGCAGAGACCCAGTACTTC.

The chain links TRBV7-9 to TRBJ2-1, with TRBD2 matching over 11 bases. The CDR3 runs 16 residues. Germline CDR1 is SEHNR and CDR2 is FQNEAQ (reference sequence). Trimming at V came to 6 bases and at J to 5 bases, leaving 9 bases not matched to a gene. CDR3 sequence reads: CASRSLAGGPDNEQFF. DNA of the CDR3: TGTGCCAGCAGGTCCTTAGCGGGAGGGCCCGACAATGAGCAGTTCTTC.

The chain uses TRBV2 and TRBJ2-1; 8 bases are shared with TRBD2. This CDR3 region has 13 residues. The V gene end was trimmed by 8 bases and the J gene end by 8 bases; junction bases not matched to a gene: 8. The V gene's germline CDR1 is SNHLY and CDR2 FYNNEI. The CDR3 bases are TGTGCCAGCGAAGCGGGAGTAGGGGATGAGCAGTTCTTC. It specifies CASEAGVGDEQFF.

The chain uses TRBV4-1 and TRBJ2-3; 9 bases map to TRBD2. This CDR3 contains 17 residues. Germline V CDR1 and CDR2: MGHRA, YSYEKL. V was clipped by 4 bases and J by 10 bases; unmatched bases: 18. The CDR3 nucleotides read TGCGCCAGCAGCCCCCTCGCGAATAGCGGGAGAGTAGGTGCGCAGTATTTT. It codes for CASSPLANSGRVGAQYF.

V is TRBV5-6 and J is TRBJ1-2, with D perhaps matching TRBD1 (5 bases). The ends were cut back, 5 bases at V and 4 bases at J, with 15 bases in the middle. This CDR3 has 14 amino acids. In germline, CDR1 is SGHDT, CDR2 YYEEEE. CDR3 in DNA: TGTGCCAGCAGTTCCGGGACCGTGATCTATGGCTACACCTTC. Translated, it gives CASSSGTVIYGYTF. Combining the CDR3 with reference TRBV5-6 and TRBJ1-2 gives the whole variable domain DAGVTQSPTHLIKTRGQQVTLRCSPKSGHDTVSWYQQALGQGPQFIFQYYEEEERQRGNFPDRFSGHQFPNYSSELNVNALLLGDSALYLCASSSGTVIYGYTFGSGTRLTVV.

The chain links TRBV14 to TRBJ1-3; no firm D call. Germline V gives CDR1 SGHDN, CDR2 FVKESK. The V gene lost 4 bases and the J gene lost 0 bases, with 10 bases spanning the gap. The length of the CDR3 is 15 residues. CDR3 DNA sequence: TGTGCCAGCAGCCCGCGGACGTACTCTGGAAACACCATATATTTT. Residues: CASSPRTYSGNTIYF.

The chain joins TRBV7-9 to TRBJ2-7, with D maybe TRBD2 (6 bases). Germline CDR1 reads SEHNR; CDR2 reads FQNEAQ (reference sequence). The CDR3 runs 16 residues. V lost 5 bases, J lost 6 bases, and 23 bases lay in between. In DNA, the CDR3 is TGTGCCAGCAGCCGAGAGGGTAACGGACTAAAGAGCGAGCAGTACTTC. This sequence encodes CASSREGNGLKSEQYF.

A single count supports this clone. The CDR3 end shows no conserved phenylalanine or tryptophan, and so a read error is likely. V gene TRBV7-6 combines with J gene TRBJ2-7; 11 positions agree with TRBD2. The V gene's germline CDR1 is SGHVS and CDR2 FNYEAQ. V gave up 4 bases and J gave up 5 bases; unmatched junction bases: 10. This CDR3 spans 16 amino acids. CDR3 DNA: TGTGCCAGCAGCTCGGACCCGGGACTAGCGGTCCACGAGCAGTACCTC. It codes for CASSSDPGLAVHEQYL.

The chain is built from TRBV5-1 and TRBJ2-1, with TRBD1 identical over 7 bases. Germline V lookup: CDR1 SGHRS, CDR2 YFSETQ. After removal of 3 bases from V and 5 bases from J, the junction contained 5 bases not matched to a gene. The CDR3 runs to 14 residues. Written as DNA, the CDR3 is TGCGCCAGCAGCTCGGGGACAGATCACAATGAGCAGTTCTTC. This translates into CASSSGTDHNEQFF.

The genes are TRBV27 and TRBJ2-2, with TRBD1 as a possible D gene (5 bases). The V gene's germline CDR1 is MNHEY and CDR2 SMNVEV (reference sequence). V was trimmed by 4 bases and J by 4 bases, leaving 13 bases between them. The CDR3 has 15 residues. CDR3 region: CASSYSQGSTGELFF. DNA of the CDR3: TGTGCCAGCAGTTATTCCCAGGGAAGCACCGGGGAGCTGTTTTTT.

The rearrangement joins TRBV2 to TRBJ2-1; 7 positions match TRBD2. This CDR3 spans 15 amino acids. Trimming at V came to 7 bases and at J to 8 bases, leaving 14 bases not matched to a gene. Germline V gene data show CDR1 as SNHLY and CDR2 as FYNNEI. The CDR3 spells CASNGRSGKRDEQFF. The CDR3 coding sequence is TGTGCCAGCAACGGACGGAGCGGGAAGCGGGATGAGCAGTTCTTC.

The chain has TRBV6-5 and TRBJ2-7, with D perhaps matching TRBD2 (6 bases). V was clipped by 6 bases and J by 0 bases, with 12 bases between them. Germline CDR1 is MNHEY and CDR2 is SVGAGI. The CDR3 is 14 residues long. The DNA for the CDR3 is TGTGCCAGCAGCCTGGTGACTAGCTCCTACGAGCAGTACTTC. As protein: CASSLVTSSYEQYF.

The rearrangement links TRBV5-1 to TRBJ1-6; perhaps TRBD1 as D (6 bases). V lost 3 bases and J lost 3, with 13 bases in between. The CDR3 is 16 amino acids. The germline CDR1 and CDR2 sequences are SGHRS and YFSETQ. The CDR3 is CASSSEGDFYNSPLHF. CDR3 nucleotides: TGCGCCAGCAGCTCGGAGGGGGACTTCTATAATTCACCCCTCCACTTT.

This rearrangement joins TRBV19 to TRBJ2-7; D is uncertain. Germline CDR1 reads LNHDA; CDR2 reads SQIVND (reference sequence). V gave up 3 bases and J gave up 0 bases, with 9 bases separating them. The CDR3 is 14 amino acids. The DNA of the CDR3 is TGTGCCAGTAGTATTACTTTTAGCTCCTACGAGCAGTACTTC. Translated: CASSITFSSYEQYF. Full variable domain (rest looked up from reference TRBV19 and TRBJ2-7): DGGITQSPKYLFRKEGQNVTLSCEQNLNHDAMYWYRQDPGQGLRLIYYSQIVNDFQKGDIAEGYSVSREKKESFPLTVTSAQKNPTAFYLCASSITFSSYEQYFGPGTRLTVT.